What follows are 30 T cell receptor beta chains derived from one specimen sequenced in a study of spatial heterogeneity in lung cancer. Time point specified: sample taken at primary tumor resection. Sequencing was performed on whole RNA extracted from tumor and nontumor lung tissue, or from frozen PBMC, and the material was left unsorted. TCRdb called the 5' RACE reads again in MiXCR, with one record for every CDR3 protein. The table includes more than 35,000 distinct CDR3 sequences, approximately 5.2% detected once. Material: PBMCs, obtained at surgery. The receptors here all came from a female donor with early-stage non-small cell lung cancer.

This clonotype was counted many times. The chain joins TRBV5-4 to TRBJ1-6, with no clear D. CDR1 SGHNT and CDR2 YYREEE come from the germline V gene (reference sequence). This CDR3 region has 16 residues. Trimming cost V 0 bases and J 7 bases, with 14 bases left between them. CDR3 loop: CASSLGGNSGNSPLHF. CDR3 nucleotides: TGTGCCAGCAGCTTGGGAGGGAATTCCGGAAATTCACCCCTCCACTTT. The full variable domain, with the rest looked up from reference TRBV5-4 and TRBJ1-6, is ETGVTQSPTHLIKTRGQQVTLRCSSQSGHNTVSWYQQALGQGPQFIFQYYREEENGRGNFPPRFSGLQFPNYSSELNVNALELDDSALYLCASSLGGNSGNSPLHFGNGTRLTVT.

The chain carries TRBV10-1 and TRBJ2-3, with a tentative D call TRBD2 (6 bases). The V end was cut by 4 bases, the J end by 2 bases, with 13 bases between. The germline gives CDR1 WNHNN, CDR2 SYGVQD (reference sequence). This CDR3 spans 15 amino acids. The CDR3: CASSGGDPSTDTQYF. In DNA form, the CDR3 reads TGCGCCAGCAGTGGGGGGGACCCCTCCACAGATACGCAGTATTTT.

This clonotype was seen at least ten times. The chain uses TRBV11-2 and TRBJ1-5; perhaps TRBD1 as D (6 bases). This CDR3 region has 16 residues. The V end lost 1 base, the J end lost 1 base, and 11 bases lay between the germline ends. The germline gives CDR1 SGHAT, CDR2 FQNNGV. CDR3: CASSLGRGQSNQPQHF. CDR3 in DNA: TGTGCCAGCAGCTTAGGCCGGGGGCAGAGCAATCAGCCCCAGCATTTT.

This clonotype was seen many times. The chain uses TRBV4-2 and TRBJ2-7; weak D call: TRBD2 (6 bases). CDR1 and CDR2 from the germline V gene are LGHNA and YNFKEQ. Trimming took off 0 bases at V and 2 bases at J, with 20 bases between the two ends. CDR3 length equals 18 residues. The CDR3 DNA reads as TGTGCCAGCAGCCAAGAACGCAATCTAGGAGGAGGGGCCTACGAGCAGTACTTC. It codes for CASSQERNLGGGAYEQYF.

This clonotype was picked up many times. The CDR3 DNA is TGCGCCAGCAGCCAAGTTGACATGGGACTAGCCGCCCGCAATGAGCAGTTCTTC. It codes for CASSQVDMGLAARNEQFF. J is TRBJ2-1 and V is TRBV4-1; 9 bases fit TRBD2. V lost 1 base and J lost 6; bases outside the gene matches: 13. Germline V gives CDR1 MGHRA, CDR2 YSYEKL. This CDR3 comprises 18 residues.

The chain recombines TRBV20-1 with TRBJ2-1; a weak D match, TRBD1 (5 bases). CDR3 size: 19 residues. Trimming removed 0 bases at V and 7 bases at J, with 28 bases between. Germline CDR1 reads DFQATT; CDR2 reads SNEGSKA (reference sequence). This CDR3 is CSARDLTLGVGDKLNEQFF. The CDR3 nucleotides read TGCAGTGCTAGAGATTTAACTTTAGGGGTCGGCGATAAGTTGAATGAGCAGTTCTTC.

This clonotype has at least ten counts. V is TRBV4-3 and J is TRBJ2-7; TRBD1 agrees at 9 bases. J lost 2 bases, V lost 5 bases, and 4 bases had no gene match. The CDR3 loop spans 14 amino acids. Germline-derived CDR1 and CDR2 are LGHNA and YSLEER. CDR3 loop: CASSTRTGAYEQYF. The CDR3 DNA reads as TGCGCCAGCAGCACCCGGACAGGGGCCTACGAGCAGTACTTC.

The rearrangement links TRBV13 to TRBJ2-2, with 12 bases that match TRBD2. CDR1 is PRHDT, CDR2 FYEKMQ, per germline (reference sequence). This CDR3 has 16 amino acids. J lost 7 bases, V lost 4 bases, and 7 bases had no gene match. This CDR3 reads CASSSLAGGLGGELFF. The CDR3 region has the DNA TGTGCCAGCAGCTCCCTAGCGGGGGGGCTAGGCGGGGAGCTGTTTTTT.

This clonotype came up many times. The CDR3 sequence is CATPGLAGTGELFF. DNA of the CDR3: TGTGCCACCCCGGGACTAGCGGGGACCGGGGAGCTGTTTTTT. J is TRBJ2-2 and V is TRBV28, with 13 bases identical to TRBD2. The CDR3 consists of 14 residues. Looked up from germline, CDR1 is MDHEN and CDR2 is SYDVKM. V shed 10 bases, J shed 5 bases, and the junction held 4 bases outside the gene matches.

This clonotype was seen ten or more times. This chain uses TRBV19 with TRBJ2-1, with D hard to call. Trimming took 6 bases from V and 2 from J, leaving 8 bases between them. The CDR3 is made up of 13 amino acids. Germline CDR1 is LNHDA and CDR2 is SQIVND (reference sequence). In DNA, the CDR3 is TGTGCCAGTAGGGGCCTTACCTACAATGAGCAGTTCTTC. Protein sequence: CASRGLTYNEQFF.

This clonotype was picked up many times. The chain recombines TRBV4-2 with TRBJ1-4; TRBD1 aligns across 7 bases. This CDR3 contains 18 residues. Per the germline V gene, CDR1 is LGHNA and CDR2 is YNFKEQ. With 4 bases clipped from V and 2 bases from J, the junction kept 13 bases outside the gene matches. The CDR3 here is CASSPLFLTGDTNEKLFF. The CDR3 DNA reads TGTGCCAGCAGCCCTCTGTTCTTAACAGGGGACACTAATGAAAAACTGTTTTTT.

To note about this clonotype: At one of its ends the junction is not consistent with the germline gene, which may arise from a read error. J is TRBJ1-1 and V is TRBV10-3, with D unclear. Looked up from germline, CDR1 is ENHRY and CDR2 is SYGVKD. The CDR3 spans 15 residues. The CDR3 DNA follows: TGTGCCACCAGTGAGTCGATCGCGGGATACACTGAAGCTTTCTTT. It yields the protein CATSESIAGYTEAFF.

This clonotype has ten or more counts. The chain couples TRBV6-6 to TRBJ2-3; no clear D. Germline lookup yields CDR1 MNHNY and CDR2 SVGAGI (reference sequence). The CDR3 totals 17 residues. Trimming shortened V by 5 bases and J by 3 bases, and 21 bases separated the two germline ends. The CDR3 DNA reads TGTGCCAGCAGTCCCCCCGGCAGGACCAGAAGAACAGATACGCAGTATTTT. It specifies CASSPPGRTRRTDTQYF.

This clonotype was counted ten times or more. The chain links TRBV6-1 to TRBJ1-6; D is possibly TRBD1 (6 bases). The ends were cut back, 3 bases at V and 5 bases at J, with 8 bases in the middle. This CDR3 has 14 amino acids. The germline gives CDR1 MNHNS, CDR2 SASEGT. The CDR3 region has the DNA TGTGCCAGCAGTGACCCAGGGGATAATTCACCCCTCCACTTT. It is translated as CASSDPGDNSPLHF.

This clonotype was counted at least ten times. The CDR3 loop reads CASSQETRSYNEQFF. The CDR3 DNA sequence: TGCGCCAGCAGCCAAGAAACCAGGTCCTACAATGAGCAGTTCTTC. This sequence joins TRBV4-3 and TRBJ2-1; D uncertain. The CDR3 is 15 residues long. V was trimmed by 0 bases and J by 1 base, leaving 7 bases between them. CDR1 is LGHNA and CDR2 is YSLEER in the germline V gene.

This clonotype was seen repeatedly, ten times or more. V usage is TRBV7-8 and J usage is TRBJ1-1, with TRBD1 matching 11 bases. There are 15 residues in the CDR3. Germline assignment: CDR1 SGHVS and CDR2 FQNEAQ. Trimming removed 5 bases from V and 1 base from J; junction bases left unmatched: 3. CDR3 in DNA: TGTGCCAGCAGCCTAGGACAGGGGGCGAACACTGAAGCTTTCTTT. This sequence encodes CASSLGQGANTEAFF.

This clonotype was detected many times. The chain employs TRBV7-8 and TRBJ2-7; D gene ambiguous. Germline loops: CDR1 SGHVS, CDR2 FQNEAQ. With 5 bases removed from V and 4 bases from J, the gap between germline ends came to 6 bases. CDR3 size: 11 residues. CDR3 region: CASSVQYEQYF. CDR3 nucleotide sequence: TGTGCCAGCAGCGTGCAGTACGAGCAGTACTTC.

The V gene is TRBV12-3 or TRBV12-4, the J gene TRBJ2-1, with D possibly matching TRBD1 (6 bases). The CDR3 is 15 residues long. V was trimmed by 4 bases and J by 3 bases, leaving 13 bases between them. CDR3 sequence (DNA): TGTGCCAGCAGTTCGACAGGAGCTGTCTACAATGAGCAGTTCTTC. This gives the protein CASSSTGAVYNEQFF.

The rearrangement joins TRBV6-6 to TRBJ2-1, with 8 bases lining up with TRBD1. With V trimmed by 6 bases and J by 2 bases, 6 bases remained unmatched. CDR3 length: 15 amino acids. Per the germline V gene, CDR1 is MNHNY and CDR2 is SVGAGI (reference sequence). This CDR3 reads CASSEQGDAYNEQFF. As DNA, the CDR3 is TGTGCCAGCAGCGAACAGGGGGATGCCTACAATGAGCAGTTCTTC.

This clonotype was seen ten or more times. This chain joins TRBV21-1 and TRBJ1-2. TRBV21-1 is a pseudogene segment. The CDR3 is made up of 16 amino acids. The CDR3 spells CASSKNGSRANYGYTF. The CDR3 DNA sequence: TGTGCCAGCAGCAAAAACGGCAGCCGGGCTAACTATGGCTACACCTTC.

The CDR3: CASSFGGGSEQFF. The CDR3 coding sequence is TGTGCCAGCAGTTTCGGGGGGGGAAGTGAGCAGTTCTTC. The rearrangement joins TRBV12-3 or TRBV12-4 to TRBJ2-1, with 8 bases that match TRBD2. The CDR3 consists of 13 residues. Losses at the gene ends were 3 bases for V and 9 bases for J; bases not matched to a gene: 4.

There are a few counts of this clonotype. CDR3 in amino acids: CASSSDGDTQYF. The CDR3 bases are TGTGCCAGCAGCTCCGATGGGGATACGCAGTATTTT. The V call is TRBV7-8, the J call TRBJ2-3; D is unclear. The V gene lost 4 bases and the J gene lost 6 bases, with 8 bases spanning the gap. The germline V gene encodes CDR1 SGHVS and CDR2 FQNEAQ. This CDR3 has 12 residues.

This clonotype appeared many times. CDR3 coding DNA: TGTGCCACCAGTGATCCCGGGACCTCGAACACTGAAGCTTTCTTT. Translated: CATSDPGTSNTEAFF. The chain employs TRBV24-1 and TRBJ1-1, with D possibly being TRBD1 (5 bases). CDR3 length equals 15 residues. The germline gives CDR1 KGHDR, CDR2 SFDVKD. Trimming shortened V by 3 bases and J by 1 base, and 11 bases separated the two germline ends.

This clonotype was counted a few times. The chain employs TRBV5-4 and TRBJ2-2; no firm D call. Trimming shortened V by 4 bases and J by 4 bases, and 8 bases separated the two germline ends. This CDR3 spans 13 amino acids. CDR1 and CDR2 (germline): SGHNT, YYREEE (reference sequence). DNA for the CDR3: TGTGCCAGCAGCCAGAGAGTCACCGGGGAGCTGTTTTTT. This codes for CASSQRVTGELFF.

At least ten counts were recorded for this clonotype. The V call is TRBV28, the J call TRBJ1-2; D possibly corresponds to TRBD1 (6 bases). The CDR3 spans 15 residues. Germline V gene lookup returns CDR1 MDHEN and CDR2 SYDVKM. V lost 3 bases, J lost 0 bases, and 11 bases lay in between. The CDR3 nucleotides read TGTGCCAGCAGTTTCCAGGACAGAACTAACTATGGCTACACCTTC. Amino acid sequence: CASSFQDRTNYGYTF.

The gene calls are TRBV2 and TRBJ2-1; 7 nucleotides line up with TRBD2. V lost 5 bases and J lost 8; bases outside the gene matches: 3. The CDR3 has 12 amino acids. The germline V gene encodes CDR1 SNHLY and CDR2 FYNNEI. The CDR3 DNA reads as TGTGCCAGCAGTCCCGGGGGGTATGAGCAGTTCTTC. Amino acid sequence: CASSPGGYEQFF.

This clonotype was seen more than once but under ten times. The chain couples TRBV6-6 to TRBJ2-2; no definite D call. Germline CDR1 is MNHNY and CDR2 is SVGAGI (reference sequence). The V gene lost 2 bases and the J gene lost 5 bases, with 3 bases spanning the gap. The CDR3 totals 12 residues. The CDR3 coding sequence is TGTGCCAGCAGTTACGGAACCGGGGAGCTGTTTTTT. It yields the protein CASSYGTGELFF.

This clonotype was counted at least ten times. CDR3 protein: CASRRGHEKLFF. The CDR3 DNA is TGTGCCAGCAGGAGAGGTCATGAAAAACTGTTTTTT. The chain uses TRBV12-3 or TRBV12-4 and TRBJ1-4; D ambiguous. CDR3 length: 12 residues. V lost 6 bases, J lost 6 bases, and 8 bases lay in between.

This clonotype has just a few counts. The chain links TRBV20-1 to TRBJ2-3; TRBD2 might be the D (6 bases). This CDR3 contains 12 residues. The germline CDR1 and CDR2 sequences are DFQATT and SNEGSKA (reference sequence). V lost 6 bases and J 3 bases, leaving 10 bases between the germline ends. The CDR3 sequence is CSAQRGTDTQYF. CDR3 DNA: TGCAGTGCCCAACGGGGGACAGATACGCAGTATTTT.

This clonotype was counted between two and nine times. V gene TRBV28 combines with J gene TRBJ2-1; 9 nucleotides align to TRBD2. With V trimmed by 3 bases and J by 5 bases, 5 bases remained unmatched. Per the germline V gene, CDR1 is MDHEN and CDR2 is SYDVKM. The CDR3 runs 15 residues. The chain's CDR3 is CASSFGLAGNNEQFF. The CDR3 region has the DNA TGTGCCAGCAGTTTCGGGCTAGCGGGGAACAATGAGCAGTTCTTC.